These T cell receptor beta chains were read from a single sample in a study of T-cell reconstitution after alpha-beta-depleted transplantation in children. MiXCR, applied by TCRdb to the PCR reads, yields one record per CDR3 protein. The data contain a few hundred thousand distinct CDR3 sequences, 27% of them seen just once; the ten biggest clones take up around 36%. The sample was PBMCs, taken before TCRalphabeta/CD19-depleted stem cell transplant. The receptor set was obtained from a boy less than two years old with Wiskott-Aldrich syndrome, due to receive a stem cell transplant. Each CDR3 is given with its conserved first and last residue. The D gene is left open where the match is weak. Expanded clones get a size class; other rows say once, few or many, or leave the size out.

j_gene: TRBJ2-1; abundance: few; v_gene: TRBV5-1; d_gene: TRBD2; CDR3aa: CASSGTSGSGEQFF; CDR3nt: TGCGCCAGCAGCGGGACTAGCGGGAGTGGTGAGCAGTTCTTC
j_gene: TRBJ2-7; abundance: few; v_gene: TRBV5-1; d_gene: TRBD1; CDR3aa: CASSPRTGAPYEQYF; CDR3nt: TGCGCCAGCAGCCCAAGGACAGGGGCCCCCTACGAGCAGTACTTC
j_gene: TRBJ2-7; abundance: -; v_gene: TRBV20-1; d_gene: TRBD2; CDR3aa: CSAPRPSGSSEQYF; CDR3nt: TGCAGTGCCCCTAGGCCTAGCGGGAGTTCCGAGCAGTACTTC
j_gene: TRBJ2-4; abundance: -; v_gene: TRBV15; d_gene: -; CDR3aa: CATSRELAHIQYF; CDR3nt: TGTGCCACCAGCAGAGAACTAGCCCACATTCAGTACTTC
j_gene: TRBJ2-3; abundance: -; v_gene: TRBV5-1; d_gene: TRBD2; CDR3aa: CASSLALAGVADTQYF; CDR3nt: TGCGCCAGCAGCTTGGCCCTAGCGGGAGTGGCAGATACGCAGTATTTT
j_gene: TRBJ2-1; abundance: -; v_gene: TRBV5-1; d_gene: TRBD2; CDR3aa: CASSLAILAGVSYNEQFF; CDR3nt: TGCGCCAGCAGCTTGGCCATTCTAGCGGGCGTCTCCTACAATGAGCAGTTCTTC
j_gene: TRBJ1-5; abundance: -; v_gene: TRBV5-1; d_gene: TRBD1; CDR3aa: CASSLGTGAGNQPQHF; CDR3nt: TGCGCCAGCAGCCTAGGGACAGGGGCGGGCAATCAGCCCCAGCATTTT
j_gene: TRBJ2-5; abundance: once; v_gene: TRBV27; d_gene: TRBD2; CDR3aa: CASGSERLAGGRQDQYF; CDR3nt: TGTGCCAGCGGTTCAGAACGACTAGCGGGAGGCCGGCAGGACCAGTACTTC
j_gene: TRBJ2-7; abundance: -; v_gene: TRBV11-2; d_gene: TRBD2; CDR3aa: CASSLQPGGSMKYF; CDR3nt: TGTGCCAGCAGCTTACAGCCTGGCGGGAGTATGAAGTACTTC
j_gene: TRBJ2-1; abundance: -; v_gene: TRBV7-2; d_gene: -; CDR3aa: CASSLAGGPFF; CDR3nt: TGTGCCAGCAGCTTAGCCGGAGGGCCGTTCTTC
j_gene: TRBJ1-4; abundance: once; v_gene: TRBV5-6; d_gene: -; CDR3aa: CASKRTGIATNEKLFF; CDR3nt: TGTGCCAGCAAAAGGACGGGGATTGCAACTAATGAAAAACTGTTTTTT
j_gene: TRBJ2-7; abundance: few; v_gene: TRBV5-6; d_gene: -; CDR3aa: CASSLVYEPYEQYF; CDR3nt: TGTGCCAGCAGCTTAGTGTACGAACCCTACGAGCAGTACTTC
j_gene: TRBJ2-3; abundance: -; v_gene: TRBV27; d_gene: -; CDR3aa: CASSSYLREDTQYF; CDR3nt: TGTGCCAGCAGTTCGTACCTCAGGGAAGATACGCAGTATTTT
j_gene: TRBJ2-1; abundance: -; v_gene: TRBV10-3; d_gene: TRBD2; CDR3aa: CAIGADSGRWYNEQFF; CDR3nt: TGTGCCATCGGGGCGGATAGCGGGAGGTGGTACAATGAGCAGTTCTTC
j_gene: TRBJ2-7; abundance: -; v_gene: TRBV7-6; d_gene: TRBD1; CDR3aa: CASSRGGTGSYEQYF; CDR3nt: TGTGCCAGCAGCCGAGGAGGGACAGGCTCCTACGAGCAGTACTTC
j_gene: TRBJ2-7; abundance: -; v_gene: TRBV3-1; d_gene: TRBD2; CDR3aa: CASSQDGGLAAYEQYF; CDR3nt: TGTGCCAGCAGCCAAGATGGGGGACTAGCGGCCTACGAGCAGTACTTC
j_gene: TRBJ1-4; abundance: -; v_gene: TRBV7-6; d_gene: TRBD1; CDR3aa: CASSLYRTGPGVTNEKLFF; CDR3nt: TGTGCCAGCAGCTTATACAGGACAGGGCCTGGGGTTACTAATGAAAAACTGTTTTTT
j_gene: TRBJ1-5; abundance: -; v_gene: TRBV24-1; d_gene: TRBD1; CDR3aa: CATSDTGDQPQHF; CDR3nt: TGTGCCACCAGTGACACAGGGGATCAGCCCCAGCATTTT
j_gene: TRBJ1-1; abundance: -; v_gene: TRBV5-1; d_gene: -; CDR3aa: CASSFGTWMNTEAFF; CDR3nt: TGCGCCAGCAGCTTCGGGACATGGATGAACACTGAAGCTTTCTTT
j_gene: TRBJ2-3; abundance: -; v_gene: TRBV5-1; d_gene: TRBD2; CDR3aa: CASSLTLAGERYF; CDR3nt: TGCGCCAGCAGCTTGACACTAGCGGGGGAGCGGTATTTT
j_gene: TRBJ2-1; abundance: -; v_gene: TRBV12-3/TRBV12-4; d_gene: TRBD1; CDR3aa: CASSLSGTGDNEQFF; CDR3nt: TGTGCCAGCAGTTTGAGTGGGACAGGGGACAATGAGCAGTTCTTC
j_gene: TRBJ2-3; abundance: -; v_gene: TRBV28; d_gene: -; CDR3aa: CASSFKGGADTQYF; CDR3nt: TGTGCCAGCAGTTTCAAGGGCGGAGCAGATACGCAGTATTTT
j_gene: TRBJ2-1; abundance: -; v_gene: TRBV10-3; d_gene: TRBD2; CDR3aa: CAISEFPGLGVPNEQFF; CDR3nt: TGTGCCATCAGTGAGTTTCCGGGACTAGGGGTGCCCAATGAGCAGTTCTTC
j_gene: TRBJ1-3; abundance: -; v_gene: TRBV6-5; d_gene: -; CDR3aa: CASSYRGVGPGNTIYF; CDR3nt: TGTGCCAGCAGTTATCGGGGGGTAGGCCCTGGAAACACCATATATTTT
j_gene: TRBJ1-3; abundance: few; v_gene: TRBV18; d_gene: -; CDR3aa: CASSLLISGNTIYF; CDR3nt: TGTGCCAGCTCCCTTCTAATCTCTGGAAACACCATATATTTT
j_gene: TRBJ2-1; abundance: -; v_gene: TRBV19; d_gene: -; CDR3aa: CASKYGAASHEQFF; CDR3nt: TGTGCCAGTAAGTATGGCGCAGCGTCGCATGAGCAGTTCTTC
j_gene: TRBJ2-1; abundance: few; v_gene: TRBV6-1; d_gene: -; CDR3aa: CATGPNGGLYNEQFF; CDR3nt: TGTGCCACCGGCCCTAACGGGGGCCTCTACAATGAGCAGTTCTTC
j_gene: TRBJ2-3; abundance: few; v_gene: TRBV28; d_gene: TRBD2; CDR3aa: CASSSKRLSGRSTDTQYF; CDR3nt: TGTGCCAGCAGTTCAAAAAGGCTTAGCGGGAGGTCGACAGATACGCAGTATTTT
j_gene: TRBJ2-1; abundance: -; v_gene: TRBV27; d_gene: -; CDR3aa: CASSKLGNEQFF; CDR3nt: TGTGCCAGCAGTAAACTAGGCAATGAGCAGTTCTTC